One sample yielded the 24 T cell receptor beta chains listed below, sequenced in a study of blood T cell repertoires in COVID-19. Data came from immunoSEQ multiplex PCR; TCRdb stores just in-frame clones and leaves some out. The sample records a few hundred thousand clones, approximately 90% being singletons. Sequenced sample: peripheral blood. These receptors were taken from a young man with active or convalescent COVID-19.

Comment on this clone: One end of the junction is discordant with germline, which a read error may explain. This rearrangement joins TRBV20-1 to TRBJ1-1; 9 bases agree with TRBD1. Per the germline V gene, CDR1 is DFQATT and CDR2 is SNEGSKA (reference sequence). The CDR3 runs 10 residues. In nucleotides, the CDR3 is TGCAGTGCTGCTCCGGGACAGGGTGTGTTT. This gives the protein CSAAPGQGVF.

The chain uses TRBV3-1 (or the pseudogene TRBV3-2) and TRBJ1-4, with a possible D match to TRBD1 (5 bases). The germline V gene has CDR1 LGHDT and CDR2 YNNKEL (reference sequence). V gave up 4 bases and J gave up 5 bases, with 11 bases separating them. The CDR3 loop spans 14 amino acids. Written as DNA, the CDR3 is TGTGCCAGCAGCCCCCCGGGGGGGAATGAAAAACTGTTTTTT. It specifies CASSPPGGNEKLFF.

This chain links TRBV4-1 with TRBJ2-1; 9 bases align to TRBD2. Germline trimming cut 1 base from V and 2 bases from J; bases unmatched to any gene: 9. CDR1 and CDR2 (germline): MGHRA, YSYEKL. The CDR3 extends over 18 amino acids. In DNA form, the CDR3 reads TGCGCCAGCAGCCAAGTCGCCCTAGCGGGGTTAGCCTACAATGAGCAGTTCTTC. This encodes CASSQVALAGLAYNEQFF.

V is TRBV18 and J is TRBJ1-4; TRBD1 is a possible D gene (5 bases). In germline, CDR1 is KGHSH, CDR2 LQKENI. The CDR3 is 14 residues long. V was trimmed by 3 bases and J by 8 bases, leaving 13 bases between them. As DNA, the CDR3 is TGTGCCAGCTCACCGGGGGGAGAAGAAGAAAAACTGTTTTTT. It translates to CASSPGGEEEKLFF. The variable domain in full, with the rest retrieved from reference TRBV18 and TRBJ1-4, is NAGVMQNPRHLVRRRGQEARLRCSPMKGHSHVYWYRQLPEEGLKFMVYLQKENIIDESGMPKERFSAEFPKEGPSILRIQQVVRGDSAAYFCASSPGGEEEKLFFGSGTQLSVL.

As DNA, the CDR3 is TGCGCCAGCAGCTTAGGACAGGGATGGTACAATGAGCAGTTCTTC. Amino acid sequence: CASSLGQGWYNEQFF. This chain joins TRBV5-1 and TRBJ2-1, with 8 bases aligning to TRBD1. Germline-derived CDR1 and CDR2 are SGHRS and YFSETQ. J lost 4 bases, V lost 2 bases, and 5 bases had no gene match. The CDR3 is 15 residues long. The full variable domain, its missing parts supplied by reference TRBV5-1 and TRBJ2-1, is KAGVTQTPRYLIKTRGQQVTLSCSPISGHRSVSWYQQTPGQGLQFLFEYFSETQRNKGNFPGRFSGRQFSNSRSEMNVSTLELGDSALYLCASSLGQGWYNEQFFGPGTRLTVL.

The chain couples TRBV24-1 to TRBJ2-1, with 7 bases that match TRBD1. V shed 12 bases and J 6 bases; nucleotides not matched to a gene: 7. The V gene's germline CDR1 is KGHDR and CDR2 SFDVKD. This CDR3 is 12 amino acids long. DNA for the CDR3: TGTGCCGTCCAGGGGACAGCCAATGAGCAGTTCTTC. This gives the protein CAVQGTANEQFF.

The chain is built from TRBV11-3 and TRBJ2-3; D is unresolved. Germline CDR1 and CDR2: SGHNT and YENEEA. This CDR3 region has 11 residues. Trimming removed 5 bases from V and 6 bases from J, with 6 bases in between. CDR3 protein: CASSLRDTQYF. The CDR3 DNA reads TGTGCCAGCAGCCTTCGGGATACGCAGTATTTT.

The J gene is TRBJ1-1, the V gene TRBV2; D unresolved. CDR1 is SNHLY and CDR2 is FYNNEI in the germline V gene. Trimming shortened V by 9 bases and J by 10 bases, and 18 bases separated the two germline ends. The CDR3 spans 12 residues. The CDR3, as DNA: TGTGCCAGGGAAGCGGGCCCCGAGGGAGCTTTCTTT. It specifies CAREAGPEGAFF.

DNA for the CDR3: TGCGCCAGCAGCTTGGGTGCGGGCAATCAGCCCCAGCATTTT. It encodes CASSLGAGNQPQHF. This chain joins TRBV5-1 and TRBJ1-5; D uncertain. V gave up 0 bases and J gave up 2 bases, with 6 bases separating them. The CDR3 sequence is 14 residues long. From germline, CDR1 is SGHRS and CDR2 YFSETQ.

The chain links TRBV5-1 to TRBJ1-1, with D uncertain. There are 12 residues in the CDR3. The V end was cut by 4 bases, the J end by 3 bases, with 7 bases between. Germline values: CDR1 SGHRS, CDR2 YFSETQ. The CDR3 DNA sequence: TGCGCCAGCAGCCAGGCTGACACTGAAGCTTTCTTT. This gives the protein CASSQADTEAFF.

The chain combines TRBV6-1 with TRBJ1-5; no definite D call. The CDR3 runs 13 residues. The V and J ends lost 2 bases and 4 bases respectively, with 6 bases between them. Germline V gene lookup returns CDR1 MNHNS and CDR2 SASEGT. CDR3 sequence reads: CASSERVNQPQHF. CDR3 nucleotide sequence: TGTGCCAGCAGTGAAAGAGTTAATCAGCCCCAGCATTTT.

This sequence joins TRBV29-1 and TRBJ1-5; D gene unclear. The CDR3 is made up of 13 amino acids. CDR1 and CDR2 (germline): SQVTM, ANQGSEA. Trimming stripped 4 bases from V and 8 bases from J, with 15 bases between. CDR3 nucleotides: TGCAGCGTTGCCGGCAGTTGGAGGGAGCCCCAGCATTTT. Its protein is CSVAGSWREPQHF.

The chain joins TRBV14 to TRBJ2-1; maybe TRBD2 (7 bases). The CDR3 is made up of 16 amino acids. V was pared by 0 bases and J by 2 bases, with 11 bases between. Per germline, CDR1 SGHDN and CDR2 FVKESK. CDR3 amino acids: CASSQELGGPYNEQFF. CDR3 sequence (DNA): TGTGCCAGCAGCCAAGAATTGGGGGGGCCCTACAATGAGCAGTTCTTC.

The V and J genes are TRBV19 and TRBJ1-2, with 8 bases aligning to TRBD1. V dropped 4 bases and J dropped 4; count of bases not matched to a gene: 11. The CDR3 totals 16 residues. Looked up from germline, CDR1 is LNHDA and CDR2 is SQIVND (reference sequence). CDR3 coding DNA: TGTGCCAGTAGTAGGACTGGACAGGGCTCACCCTATGGCTACACCTTC. Translating gives CASSRTGQGSPYGYTF.

This CDR3 reads CASMRLAATHNEQFF. Written as DNA, the CDR3 is TGTGCCAGCATGAGGCTAGCGGCAACCCACAATGAGCAGTTCTTC. V usage is TRBV2 and J usage is TRBJ2-1; 7 bases are shared with TRBD2. Germline loops: CDR1 SNHLY, CDR2 FYNNEI. CDR3 length: 15 residues. After removal of 7 bases from V and 5 bases from J, the junction contained 11 bases not matched to a gene.

J is TRBJ1-3 and V is TRBV11-2; D is ambiguous. This CDR3 has 14 residues. Between the trimmed V and J ends, which lost 5 bases and 4 bases, there was a span of 12 bases. The V gene's germline CDR1 is SGHAT and CDR2 FQNNGV. The CDR3 spells CASSPLRGGNTIYF. The CDR3 region has the DNA TGTGCCAGCAGCCCATTAAGAGGAGGAAACACCATATATTTT.

The chain employs TRBV6-2 or TRBV6-3 and TRBJ2-5; D not certain. Germline lookup yields CDR1 MNHEY and CDR2 SVGEGT. The CDR3 contains 14 residues. V was trimmed by 2 bases and J by 1 base, leaving 8 bases between them. CDR3 in DNA: TGTGCCAGCAGTTACAGTTACGGCCAAGAGACCCAGTACTTC. Amino acid sequence: CASSYSYGQETQYF.

This clone has only one observation. The J gene is TRBJ1-6, the V gene TRBV6-5; D not certain. The V gene's germline CDR1 is MNHEY and CDR2 SVGAGI. Trimming cost V 6 bases and J 3 bases, with 9 bases left between them. The CDR3 is 14 residues long. CDR3 loop: CASSLLLYNSPLHF. CDR3 in DNA: TGTGCCAGCAGCCTACTCCTCTATAATTCACCCCTCCACTTT.

The chain is built from TRBV19 and TRBJ1-2; tentative D call: TRBD1 (6 bases). With 6 bases removed from V and 5 bases from J, the gap between germline ends came to 16 bases. The CDR3 is 14 residues long. The germline V gene has CDR1 LNHDA and CDR2 SQIVND (reference sequence). CDR3 bases: TGTGCCAGTAGCACCAAAACAGGGATTTATGGCTACACCTTC. Translation: CASSTKTGIYGYTF.

CDR3 in amino acids: CASSPVMGRGYTF. The CDR3 nucleotides read TGTGCCAGCAGTCCCGTGATGGGGCGAGGCTACACCTTC. V gene TRBV6-4 combines with J gene TRBJ1-2, with a tentative D call TRBD1 (5 bases). Trimming shortened V by 5 bases and J by 8 bases, and 15 bases separated the two germline ends. Germline values: CDR1 MRHNA, CDR2 SNTAGT. The CDR3 length is 13 residues.

The V gene is TRBV28, the J gene TRBJ2-3; the match to TRBD1 covers 7 bases. The CDR3 extends over 15 amino acids. Trimming took 5 bases from V and 0 from J; bases not matched to a gene: 5. Germline V gene sequence: CDR1 MDHEN, CDR2 SYDVKM. The CDR3 DNA sequence: TGTGCCAGCAGTCCCGGGACAGAGAGCACAGATACGCAGTATTTT. As protein: CASSPGTESTDTQYF.

The V and J genes are TRBV6-6 and TRBJ1-1; TRBD1 matches 7 bases. The CDR3 extends over 13 amino acids. V gave up 6 bases and J gave up 7 bases; unmatched junction bases: 8. Germline V gene sequence: CDR1 MNHNY, CDR2 SVGAGI (reference sequence). The CDR3 DNA reads as TGTGCCAGCAGATTACAGGGGAATGGTGAAGCTTTCTTT. This sequence encodes CASRLQGNGEAFF.

The chain combines TRBV30 with TRBJ1-4, with a weak D call TRBD1 (5 bases). The CDR3 is 14 amino acids. V was pared by 3 bases and J by 6 bases, with 14 bases between. Per the germline V gene, CDR1 is GTSNPN and CDR2 is SVGIG (reference sequence). The CDR3 sequence: CAWSVGGFDEKLFF. CDR3 bases: TGTGCCTGGAGCGTCGGGGGGTTTGATGAAAAACTGTTTTTT. Combining the CDR3 with reference TRBV30 and TRBJ1-4 gives the whole variable domain SQTIHQWPATLVQPVGSPLSLECTVEGTSNPNLYWYRQAAGRGLQLLFYSVGIGQISSEVPQNLSASRPQDRQFILSSKKLLLSDSGFYLCAWSVGGFDEKLFFGSGTQLSVL.

This chain uses TRBV6-5 with TRBJ2-1; 10 positions agree with TRBD2. J gave up 9 bases and V 11 bases, and 16 bases lay outside the gene matches. CDR1 is MNHEY, CDR2 SVGAGI, per germline. The CDR3 extends over 15 amino acids. The CDR3: CAARRGTSAPSEQFF. CDR3 nucleotide sequence: TGTGCCGCCAGGAGGGGGACTAGCGCTCCTTCTGAGCAGTTCTTC.